These 22 T cell receptor beta chains came from one sample sequenced in a study of cytomegalovirus exposure and HLA in healthy donors (dated by TCRdb to about 2017). Libraries were made using the immunoSEQ multiplex PCR assay. The multiplex PCR relied on a mix of 60 forward primers for TCR Vbeta segments and 13 reverse primers for TCR Jbeta segments. As stored in TCRdb, this immuneACCESS dataset retains in-frame rearrangements with V and J assigned. A fraction of the clones does not appear; measured against another copy, unresolved V genes explain less than half of the discrepancy, and the remainder lacks a known reason. The sample yields 130,000 or so clones; roughly 70% were counted once. Roughly 3% of the sample is in the top ten clones. Sequencing input: PBMCs. The source of these receptors is a woman aged 40 to 49 in good health and CMV-seropositive.

The J gene is TRBJ1-1, the V gene TRBV7-9, with 8 nucleotides matching TRBD1. CDR1 is SEHNR, CDR2 FQNEAQ, per germline (reference sequence). V was clipped by 1 base and J by 1 base; unmatched bases: 2. The CDR3 has 15 amino acids. This CDR3 reads CASSLGGQGNTEAFF. CDR3 in DNA: TGTGCCAGCAGCTTAGGCGGACAGGGGAACACTGAAGCTTTCTTT.

This clone was recorded a few times. This chain links TRBV9 with TRBJ1-1; unclear D gene. The V end lost 0 bases, the J end lost 3 bases, and 9 bases lay between the germline ends. The CDR3 sequence is 14 residues long. CDR1 and CDR2 from the germline V gene are SGDLS and YYNGEE. The CDR3, as DNA: TGTGCCAGCAGCGTAGCTGTCGTTGACACTGAAGCTTTCTTT. This gives the protein CASSVAVVDTEAFF.

The genes are TRBV19 and TRBJ1-1; TRBD1 might be the D (6 bases). From germline, CDR1 is LNHDA and CDR2 SQIVND (reference sequence). The CDR3 length is 13 residues. Deletions cut 5 bases from V and 3 bases from J, with 10 bases between. This CDR3 is CASSFDRYTEAFF. Written as DNA, the CDR3 is TGTGCCAGTAGTTTTGACAGGTACACTGAAGCTTTCTTT.

This chain connects TRBV4-3 to TRBJ1-6; D remains unclear. The CDR3 loop spans 15 amino acids. V lost 1 base and J lost 6, with 10 bases in between. The V gene's germline CDR1 is LGHNA and CDR2 YSLEER. Here the CDR3 DNA reads TGCGCCAGCAGCCAAGCGGGTAATGCTAATTCACCCCTCCACTTT. Protein sequence: CASSQAGNANSPLHF.

The rearrangement links TRBV18 to TRBJ1-1; D gene uncertain. This CDR3 contains 15 residues. V was shortened by 0 bases and J by 0 bases, with 8 bases between the two germline ends. CDR1 and CDR2 (germline): KGHSH, LQKENI. The CDR3 spells CASSPPAGLNTEAFF. As DNA, the CDR3 is TGTGCCAGCTCACCACCGGCGGGCCTGAACACTGAAGCTTTCTTT.

The chain links TRBV18 to TRBJ1-2, with TRBD1 identical over 9 bases. The CDR3 consists of 16 residues. V lost 2 bases to trimming and J lost 10 bases; unmatched junction nucleotides: 14. Looked up from germline, CDR1 is KGHSH and CDR2 is LQKENI. CDR3 protein: CASSPGRTGDDRDYTF. CDR3 DNA sequence: TGTGCCAGCTCACCAGGACGGACAGGGGACGACCGGGACTACACCTTC.

The genes are TRBV27 and TRBJ2-1; 8 bases line up with TRBD1. Germline V lookup: CDR1 MNHEY, CDR2 SMNVEV (reference sequence). V gave up 5 bases and J gave up 4 bases; unmatched junction bases: 10. CDR3 length equals 16 residues. The CDR3 is CASSLFRTGNYNEQFF. The CDR3 nucleotides are TGTGCCAGCAGTCTATTCAGGACAGGGAATTACAATGAGCAGTTCTTC.

The J gene is TRBJ2-1, the V gene TRBV13; 12 nucleotides line up with TRBD2. The germline gives CDR1 PRHDT, CDR2 FYEKMQ (reference sequence). The CDR3 loop spans 15 amino acids. V shed 2 bases and J 8 bases; nucleotides not matched to a gene: 4. The CDR3 here is CASSLMTSGGHEQFF. CDR3 sequence (DNA): TGTGCCAGCAGCTTAATGACTAGCGGGGGCCATGAGCAGTTCTTC.

This chain uses TRBV10-3 with TRBJ1-5, with 7 bases identical to TRBD1. Germline CDR1 is ENHRY and CDR2 is SYGVKD. This CDR3 contains 16 residues. V lost 1 base, J lost 7 bases, and 10 bases stayed unmatched. The CDR3 sequence: CAISEWVGGRGQPQHF. The CDR3 DNA is TGTGCCATCAGTGAGTGGGTAGGGGGCCGGGGACAGCCCCAGCATTTT.

The rearrangement uses TRBV27 and TRBJ1-5, with TRBD1 matching over 11 bases. The CDR3 runs to 15 residues. V was clipped by 5 bases and J by 6 bases; unmatched bases: 6. Germline values: CDR1 MNHEY, CDR2 SMNVEV (reference sequence). CDR3: CASSPGQGASQPQHF. The DNA of the CDR3 is TGTGCCAGCAGTCCCGGACAGGGGGCTTCTCAGCCCCAGCATTTT.

Comment on this clone: This specimen includes other DNA sequences encoding the same CDR3. J is TRBJ1-1 and V is TRBV19; D is ambiguous. Trimming took 1 base from V and 5 from J, leaving 8 bases between them. Germline V lookup: CDR1 LNHDA, CDR2 SQIVND (reference sequence). The CDR3 consists of 13 residues. The chain's CDR3 is CASSIGARTEAFF. In DNA form, the CDR3 reads TGTGCCAGTAGTATAGGTGCTAGGACTGAAGCTTTCTTT. Filled out from reference TRBV19 and TRBJ1-1, the complete variable domain reads DGGITQSPKYLFRKEGQNVTLSCEQNLNHDAMYWYRQDPGQGLRLIYYSQIVNDFQKGDIAEGYSVSREKKESFPLTVTSAQKNPTAFYLCASSIGARTEAFFGQGTRLTVV.

V usage is TRBV30 and J usage is TRBJ2-1, with TRBD1 matching over 8 bases. With 3 bases clipped from V and 7 bases from J, the junction kept 2 bases outside the gene matches. The CDR3 spans 12 residues. Germline CDR1 reads GTSNPN; CDR2 reads SVGIG (reference sequence). CDR3 in amino acids: CAWSRQGNEQFF. In nucleotides, the CDR3 is TGTGCCTGGAGCCGACAGGGGAATGAGCAGTTCTTC.

The chain recombines TRBV6-6 with TRBJ1-1; D not certain. CDR1 and CDR2 (germline): MNHNY, SVGAGI (reference sequence). V lost 6 bases and J 0 bases, leaving 14 bases between the germline ends. This CDR3 is built from 15 residues. CDR3 region: CASSPTGNLNTEAFF. CDR3 bases: TGTGCCAGCAGCCCCACCGGGAACTTGAACACTGAAGCTTTCTTT.

The chain couples TRBV28 to TRBJ2-3; 7 nucleotides line up with TRBD2. This CDR3 has 14 amino acids. V lost 6 bases to trimming and J lost 2 bases; unmatched junction nucleotides: 5. From germline, CDR1 is MDHEN and CDR2 SYDVKM. This CDR3 reads CASSHGGTTDTQYF. CDR3 nucleotides: TGTGCCAGCAGCCACGGGGGGACCACAGATACGCAGTATTTT.

The V call is TRBV2, the J call TRBJ1-2; TRBD1 matches 7 bases. Germline V CDR1 and CDR2: SNHLY, FYNNEI. With 7 bases clipped from V and 5 bases from J, the junction kept 4 bases outside the gene matches. There are 12 residues in the CDR3. CDR3 sequence (DNA): TGTGCCAGCAACCCCAGGGGGTATGGCTACACCTTC. Translation: CASNPRGYGYTF.

In its sample, this clone was seen a few times. The V and J genes are TRBV6-1 and TRBJ1-2; 7 nucleotides line up with TRBD1. Germline V lookup: CDR1 MNHNS, CDR2 SASEGT. The CDR3 runs to 16 residues. The ends lost 4 bases at V and 3 bases at J; junction bases unmatched: 11. CDR3 DNA sequence: TGTGCCAGCAGTGGGCGACCGGACAGGCTATACTATGGCTACACCTTC. Protein product: CASSGRPDRLYYGYTF.

This chain joins TRBV19 and TRBJ1-2; tentative D call: TRBD1 (6 bases). Germline V gene lookup returns CDR1 LNHDA and CDR2 SQIVND (reference sequence). The CDR3 spans 14 residues. Deletions cut 3 bases from V and 8 bases from J, with 16 bases between. CDR3 nucleotide sequence: TGTGCCAGTAGTATTGGGACATTCTTCCCAGGCTACACCTTC. It encodes CASSIGTFFPGYTF.

V is TRBV27 and J is TRBJ2-7, with TRBD1 as a possible D gene (5 bases). From germline, CDR1 is MNHEY and CDR2 SMNVEV (reference sequence). The CDR3 loop spans 15 amino acids. The V gene lost 6 bases and the J gene lost 0 bases, with 15 bases spanning the gap. The CDR3 nucleotides read TGTGCCAGCAGCCCGATTGGACAAAGCTCCTACGAGCAGTACTTC. The encoded protein is CASSPIGQSSYEQYF.

The gene calls are TRBV6-5 and TRBJ2-7, with 9 bases fitting TRBD1. Germline V gene data show CDR1 as MNHEY and CDR2 as SVGAGI. This CDR3 spans 15 amino acids. J was trimmed by 2 bases and V by 0 bases; bases with no gene match: 2. The CDR3 sequence: CASSYSTGGAYEQYF. Here the CDR3 DNA reads TGTGCCAGCAGTTACTCGACAGGGGGGGCCTACGAGCAGTACTTC.

CDR3 DNA sequence: TGCAGCGCAGAGACACCGAGCTCCTACGAGCAGTACTTC. Residues: CSAETPSSYEQYF. The V and J genes are TRBV29-1 and TRBJ2-7; D is unclear. The CDR3 runs to 13 residues. The germline V gene encodes CDR1 SQVTM and CDR2 ANQGSEA. Trimming shortened V by 7 bases and J by 0 bases, and 13 bases separated the two germline ends.

The chain carries TRBV7-9 and TRBJ2-3, with 8 bases aligning to TRBD2. Germline loops: CDR1 SEHNR, CDR2 FQNEAQ (reference sequence). V lost 1 base to trimming and J lost 5 bases; unmatched junction nucleotides: 11. This CDR3 contains 17 residues. The CDR3 sequence: CASSLGGFGGGEDTQYF. As DNA, the CDR3 is TGTGCCAGCAGCTTAGGGGGTTTCGGGGGGGGAGAAGATACGCAGTATTTT.

This chain uses TRBV14 with TRBJ2-7, with D uncertain. Germline CDR1 is SGHDN and CDR2 is FVKESK. V was trimmed by 1 base and J by 2 bases, leaving 15 bases between them. The CDR3 contains 16 residues. The CDR3 here is CASSQGSSASAYEQYF. In nucleotides, the CDR3 is TGTGCCAGCAGCCAAGGGAGCTCGGCTTCAGCCTACGAGCAGTACTTC.